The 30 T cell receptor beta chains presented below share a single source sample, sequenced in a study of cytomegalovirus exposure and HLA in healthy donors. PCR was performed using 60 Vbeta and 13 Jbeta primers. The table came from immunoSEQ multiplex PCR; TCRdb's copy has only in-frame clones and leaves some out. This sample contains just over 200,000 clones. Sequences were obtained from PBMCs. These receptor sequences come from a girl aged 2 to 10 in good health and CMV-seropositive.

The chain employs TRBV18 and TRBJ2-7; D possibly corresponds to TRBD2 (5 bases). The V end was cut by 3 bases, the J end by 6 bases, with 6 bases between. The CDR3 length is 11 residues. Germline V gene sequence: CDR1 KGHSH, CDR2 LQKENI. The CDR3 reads CASSPAGEQYF. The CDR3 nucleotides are TGTGCCAGCTCACCGGCGGGCGAGCAGTACTTC.

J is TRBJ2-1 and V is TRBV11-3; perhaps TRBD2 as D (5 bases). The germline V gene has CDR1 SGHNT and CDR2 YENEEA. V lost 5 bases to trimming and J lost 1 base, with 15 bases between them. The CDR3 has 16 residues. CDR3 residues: CASSLGRTLSYNEQFF. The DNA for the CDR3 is TGTGCCAGCAGCCTTGGGAGAACTCTTTCCTACAATGAGCAGTTCTTC.

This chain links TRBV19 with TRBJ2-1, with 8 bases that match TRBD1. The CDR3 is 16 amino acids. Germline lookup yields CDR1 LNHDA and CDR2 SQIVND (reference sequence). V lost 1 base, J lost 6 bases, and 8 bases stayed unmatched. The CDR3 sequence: CASSIGRGQIRNEQFF. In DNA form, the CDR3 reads TGTGCCAGTAGTATAGGCAGGGGGCAAATTCGCAATGAGCAGTTCTTC.

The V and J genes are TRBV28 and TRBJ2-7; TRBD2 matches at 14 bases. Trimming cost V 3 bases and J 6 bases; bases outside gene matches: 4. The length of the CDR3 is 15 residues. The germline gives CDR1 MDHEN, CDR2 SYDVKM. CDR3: CASSFKGLAGGEQYF. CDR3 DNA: TGTGCCAGCAGTTTCAAAGGACTAGCGGGAGGCGAGCAGTACTTC.

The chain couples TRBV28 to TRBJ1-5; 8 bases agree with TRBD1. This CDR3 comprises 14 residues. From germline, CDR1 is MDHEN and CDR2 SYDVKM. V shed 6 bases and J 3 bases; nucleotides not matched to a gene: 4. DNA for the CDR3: TGTGCCAGCAGCCTGGGACAGGTCAATCAGCCCCAGCATTTT. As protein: CASSLGQVNQPQHF.

The CDR3 DNA sequence: TGTGCCAGCAGCTTTCCTCAGCGGCGCGAGCAGTACTTC. Translating gives CASSFPQRREQYF. V usage is TRBV7-2 and J usage is TRBJ2-7; D perhaps matches TRBD2 (5 bases). The V gene's germline CDR1 is SGHTA and CDR2 FQGNSA. The V gene lost 3 bases and the J gene lost 6 bases, with 12 bases spanning the gap. The CDR3 spans 13 residues.

For the CDR3, the DNA is TGCGCCAGCAGTCCCCGGACAGGAGCATCAGATACGCAGTATTTT. This codes for CASSPRTGASDTQYF. This rearrangement joins TRBV5-1 to TRBJ2-3; 7 bases match TRBD1. Germline V lookup: CDR1 SGHRS, CDR2 YFSETQ. With 5 bases clipped from V and 4 bases from J, the junction kept 10 bases outside the gene matches. This CDR3 spans 15 amino acids.

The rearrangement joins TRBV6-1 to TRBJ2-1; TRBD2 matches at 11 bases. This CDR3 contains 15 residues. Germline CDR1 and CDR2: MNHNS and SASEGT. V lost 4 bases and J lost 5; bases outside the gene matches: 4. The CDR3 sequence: CASSVLAGDHNEQFF. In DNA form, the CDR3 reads TGTGCCAGCAGTGTACTAGCGGGAGACCACAATGAGCAGTTCTTC.

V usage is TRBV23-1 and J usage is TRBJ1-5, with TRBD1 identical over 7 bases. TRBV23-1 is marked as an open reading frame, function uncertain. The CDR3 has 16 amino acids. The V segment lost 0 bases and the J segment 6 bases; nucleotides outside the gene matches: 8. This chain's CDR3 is CASSQSANRGCQPQHF. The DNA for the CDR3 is TGCGCCAGCAGTCAATCGGCTAACAGGGGATGTCAGCCCCAGCATTTT.

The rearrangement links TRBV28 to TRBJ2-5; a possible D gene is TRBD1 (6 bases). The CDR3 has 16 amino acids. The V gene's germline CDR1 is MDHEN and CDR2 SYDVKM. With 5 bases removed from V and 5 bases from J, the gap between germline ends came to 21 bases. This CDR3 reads CASSLLSVGGGETQYF. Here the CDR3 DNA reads TGTGCCAGCAGTCTACTGAGTGTAGGGGGTGGGGAGACCCAGTACTTC.

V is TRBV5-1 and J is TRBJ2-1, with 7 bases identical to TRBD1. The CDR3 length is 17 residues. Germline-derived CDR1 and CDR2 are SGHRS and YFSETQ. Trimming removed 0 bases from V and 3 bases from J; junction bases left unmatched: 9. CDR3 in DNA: TGCGCCAGCAGCTTGGATACCGGGACAGATTTCTACAATGAGCAGTTCTTC. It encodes CASSLDTGTDFYNEQFF.

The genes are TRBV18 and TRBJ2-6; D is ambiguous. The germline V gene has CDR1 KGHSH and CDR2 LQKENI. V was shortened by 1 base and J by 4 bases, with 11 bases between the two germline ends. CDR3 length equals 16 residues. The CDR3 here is CASSPRAPPGANVLTF. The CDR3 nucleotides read TGTGCCAGCTCACCACGGGCACCACCCGGGGCCAACGTCCTGACTTTC. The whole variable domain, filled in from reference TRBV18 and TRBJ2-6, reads NAGVMQNPRHLVRRRGQEARLRCSPMKGHSHVYWYRQLPEEGLKFMVYLQKENIIDESGMPKERFSAEFPKEGPSILRIQQVVRGDSAAYFCASSPRAPPGANVLTFGAGSRLTVL.

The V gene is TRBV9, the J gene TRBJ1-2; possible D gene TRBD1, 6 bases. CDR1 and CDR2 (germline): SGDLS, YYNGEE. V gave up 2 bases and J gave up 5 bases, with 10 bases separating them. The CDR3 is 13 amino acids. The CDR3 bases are TGTGCCAGCAGCGTCCTACAGGGTTATGGCTACACCTTC. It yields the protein CASSVLQGYGYTF.

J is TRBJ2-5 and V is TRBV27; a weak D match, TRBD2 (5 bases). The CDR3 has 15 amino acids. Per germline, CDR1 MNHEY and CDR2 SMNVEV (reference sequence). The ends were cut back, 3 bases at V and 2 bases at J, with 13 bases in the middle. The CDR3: CASSFGVTGQETQYF. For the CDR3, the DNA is TGTGCCAGCAGTTTTGGGGTGACGGGGCAAGAGACCCAGTACTTC.

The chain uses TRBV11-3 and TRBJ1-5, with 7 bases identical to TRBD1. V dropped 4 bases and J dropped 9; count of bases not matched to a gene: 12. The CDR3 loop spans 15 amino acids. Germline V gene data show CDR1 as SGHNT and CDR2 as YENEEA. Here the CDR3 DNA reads TGTGCCAGCAGCTCTGCCCGAGAACAGGGGAGGCCCCAGCATTTT. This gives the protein CASSSAREQGRPQHF.

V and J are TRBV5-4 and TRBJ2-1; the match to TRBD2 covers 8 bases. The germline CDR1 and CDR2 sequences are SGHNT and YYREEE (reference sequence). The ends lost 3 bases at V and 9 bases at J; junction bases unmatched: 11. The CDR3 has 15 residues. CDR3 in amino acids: CASSYSGSVSGEQFF. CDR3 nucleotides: TGTGCCAGCAGCTACAGCGGGAGCGTCAGTGGTGAGCAGTTCTTC. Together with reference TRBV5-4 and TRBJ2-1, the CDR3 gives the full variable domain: ETGVTQSPTHLIKTRGQQVTLRCSSQSGHNTVSWYQQALGQGPQFIFQYYREEENGRGNFPPRFSGLQFPNYSSELNVNALELDDSALYLCASSYSGSVSGEQFFGPGTRLTVL.

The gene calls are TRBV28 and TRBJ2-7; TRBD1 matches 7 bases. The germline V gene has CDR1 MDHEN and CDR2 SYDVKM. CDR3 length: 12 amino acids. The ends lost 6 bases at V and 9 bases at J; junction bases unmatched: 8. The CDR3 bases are TGTGCCAGCAGAACACAGGGGCCCGTGCAGTACTTC. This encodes CASRTQGPVQYF.

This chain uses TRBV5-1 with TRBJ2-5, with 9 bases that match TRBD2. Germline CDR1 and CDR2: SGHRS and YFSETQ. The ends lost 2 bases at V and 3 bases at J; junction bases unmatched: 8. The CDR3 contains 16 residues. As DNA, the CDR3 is TGCGCCAGCAGCTTATGGACTAGCGATATAAAAGAGACCCAGTACTTC. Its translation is CASSLWTSDIKETQYF.

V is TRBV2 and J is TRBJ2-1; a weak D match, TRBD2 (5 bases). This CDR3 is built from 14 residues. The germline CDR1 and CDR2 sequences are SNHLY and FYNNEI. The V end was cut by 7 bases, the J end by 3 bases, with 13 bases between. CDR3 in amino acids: CASKGAGRYNEQFF. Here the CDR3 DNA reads TGTGCCAGCAAGGGAGCTGGGCGCTACAATGAGCAGTTCTTC.

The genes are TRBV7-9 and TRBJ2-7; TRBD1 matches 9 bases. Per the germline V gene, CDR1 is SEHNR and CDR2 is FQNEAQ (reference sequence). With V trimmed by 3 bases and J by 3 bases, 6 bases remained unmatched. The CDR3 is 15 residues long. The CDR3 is CASSLAQGAFYEQYF. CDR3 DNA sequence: TGTGCCAGCAGCTTGGCACAGGGGGCCTTCTACGAGCAGTACTTC.

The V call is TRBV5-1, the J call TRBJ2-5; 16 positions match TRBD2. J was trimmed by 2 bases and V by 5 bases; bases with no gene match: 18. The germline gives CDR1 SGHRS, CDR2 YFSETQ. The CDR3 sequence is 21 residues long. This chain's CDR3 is CASSLPDPPGLAGGVQETQYF. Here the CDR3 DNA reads TGCGCCAGCAGTTTGCCCGACCCTCCGGGACTAGCGGGAGGGGTACAAGAGACCCAGTACTTC. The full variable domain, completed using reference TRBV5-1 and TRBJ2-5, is KAGVTQTPRYLIKTRGQQVTLSCSPISGHRSVSWYQQTPGQGLQFLFEYFSETQRNKGNFPGRFSGRQFSNSRSEMNVSTLELGDSALYLCASSLPDPPGLAGGVQETQYFGPGTRLLVL.

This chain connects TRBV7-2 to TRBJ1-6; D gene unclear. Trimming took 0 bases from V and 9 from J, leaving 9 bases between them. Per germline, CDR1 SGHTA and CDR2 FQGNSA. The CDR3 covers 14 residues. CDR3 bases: TGTGCCAGCAGCTTAGCACTTGCCGGTTCACCCCTCCACTTT. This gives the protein CASSLALAGSPLHF.

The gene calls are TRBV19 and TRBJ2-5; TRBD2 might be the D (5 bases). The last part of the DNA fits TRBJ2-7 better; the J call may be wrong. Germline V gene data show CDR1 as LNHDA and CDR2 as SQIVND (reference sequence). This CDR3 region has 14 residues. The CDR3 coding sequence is TGTGCCAGTAGTATGGCGGGTACCTCCTACGAGCAGTACTTC. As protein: CASSMAGTSYEQYF.

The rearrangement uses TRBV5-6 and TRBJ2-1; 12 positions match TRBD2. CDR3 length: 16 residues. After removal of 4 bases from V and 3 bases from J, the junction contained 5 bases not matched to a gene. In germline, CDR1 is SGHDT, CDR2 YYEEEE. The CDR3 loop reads CASSTPSGRVYNEQFF. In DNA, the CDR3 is TGTGCCAGCAGCACGCCTAGCGGGAGGGTCTACAATGAGCAGTTCTTC.

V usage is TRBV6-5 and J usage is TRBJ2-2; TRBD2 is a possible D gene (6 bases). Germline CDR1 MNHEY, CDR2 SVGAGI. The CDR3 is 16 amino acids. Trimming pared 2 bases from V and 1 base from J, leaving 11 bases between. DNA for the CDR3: TGTGCCAGCAGTTACGGAGGAGGGGTGAACACCGGGGAGCTGTTTTTT. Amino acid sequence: CASSYGGGVNTGELFF.

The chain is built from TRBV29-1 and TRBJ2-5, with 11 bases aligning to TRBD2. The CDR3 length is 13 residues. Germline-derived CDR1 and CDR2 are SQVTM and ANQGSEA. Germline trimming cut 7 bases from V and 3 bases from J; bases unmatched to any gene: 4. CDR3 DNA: TGCAGCGGAATAGCGGGAGGGGAAGAGACCCAGTACTTC. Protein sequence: CSGIAGGEETQYF.

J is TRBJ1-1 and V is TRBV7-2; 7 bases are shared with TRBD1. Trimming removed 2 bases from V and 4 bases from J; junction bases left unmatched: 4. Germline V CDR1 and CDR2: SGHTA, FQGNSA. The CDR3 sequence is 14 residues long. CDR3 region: CASSLQGQTTEAFF. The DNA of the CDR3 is TGTGCCAGCAGCTTACAGGGACAGACCACTGAAGCTTTCTTT.

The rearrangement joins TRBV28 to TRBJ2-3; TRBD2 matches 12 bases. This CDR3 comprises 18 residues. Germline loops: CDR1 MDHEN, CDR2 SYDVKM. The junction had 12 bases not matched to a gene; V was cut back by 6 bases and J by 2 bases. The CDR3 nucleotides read TGTGCCAGCAGCACAATCCGACTAGCGGGGGAACCCACAGATACGCAGTATTTT. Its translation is CASSTIRLAGEPTDTQYF.

CDR3 DNA sequence: TGCGCCAGCAGCCAAGACTCGAATCAAGAGACCCAGTACTTC. Its translation: CASSQDSNQETQYF. The chain is built from TRBV5-1 and TRBJ2-5; no reliable D call. The ends were cut back, 4 bases at V and 2 bases at J, with 12 bases in the middle. The CDR3 runs 14 residues. Germline assignment: CDR1 SGHRS and CDR2 YFSETQ.

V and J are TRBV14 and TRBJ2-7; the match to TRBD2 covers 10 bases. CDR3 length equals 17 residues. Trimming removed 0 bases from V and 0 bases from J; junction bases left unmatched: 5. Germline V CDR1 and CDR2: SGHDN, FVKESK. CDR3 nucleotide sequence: TGTGCCAGCAGCCAAGATGGACTAGCGGCTGCCTCCTACGAGCAGTACTTC. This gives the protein CASSQDGLAAASYEQYF.